These T cell receptor beta chains were read from a single sample in a study of human T cells and chemical hapten exposure. Each CDR3 protein is one row after TCRdb ran MiXCR on the RACE reads. The sample lists 350,000 to 400,000 distinct CDR3 sequences; 5% to 6.5% were seen once. Specimen: whole blood, collected in connection with sensitization to the hapten diphenylcyclopropenone (DPC). These receptors all stem from a woman in her forties or fifties with alopecia areata. Some clones in this sample may be carry-over from other donors' samples. The CDR3 runs from the conserved cysteine through the conserved F or W.

>TRBV12-3/TRBV12-4|TRBJ2-1
CASSISGLTLEEQFF
>TRBV7-8|TRBJ2-5
CASSLGGAPETQYF
>TRBV6-1|TRBJ2-7
CASSDARGTDEQYF
>TRBV5-1|TRBJ2-3
CASSLGSSVSDTQYF
>TRBV6-1|TRBJ2-7
CASSEARQGRQYF
>TRBV27|TRBJ1-2
CASSLTGPTGYTF
>TRBV24-1|TRBJ2-3
CATSDRTGGRTDTQYF
>TRBV29-1|TRBJ2-2
CSVERGFGTGELFF
>TRBV7-6|TRBJ2-3
CASSPAAATDTQYF
>TRBV20-1|NA
CSGSGLAGVNTQHF
>TRBV7-2|TRBJ2-4
CASSRQGDKNIQYF
>TRBV5-5|TRBJ2-4
CASSEDAFIAKNIQYF